The T cell receptor beta chain under discussion was sequenced for a study of long-term antiretroviral therapy in people with HIV. Survey-level immunoSEQ v3.0 assays were run. Sequencing was performed with immunoSEQ multiplex PCR; in TCRdb, only in-frame clones are kept and a portion is missing. The sample records 45,000 to 50,000 clones, roughly 80% being singletons. Losses at the gene ends were 5 bases for V and 6 bases for J; bases not matched to a gene: 8. CDR3 length: 14 residues. The germline V gene encodes CDR1 MDHEN and CDR2 SYDVKM. The chain uses TRBV28 and TRBJ2-7, with 9 bases fitting TRBD1. The sequencing used unsorted PBMCs, collected 0.8 years after starting antiretroviral therapy. This TCR derives from a woman under 30 with HIV. CDR3 bases: TGTGCCAGCAGTGGAGGACAGGGGTGGGGCGAGCAGTACTTC. This codes for CASSGGQGWGEQYF. Supplemented by reference TRBV28 and TRBJ2-7, the full variable domain reads DVKVTQSSRYLVKRTGEKVFLECVQDMDHENMFWYRQDPGLGLRLIYFSYDVKMKEKGDIPEGYSVSREKKERFSLILESASTNQTSMYLCASSGGQGWGEQYFGPGTRLTVT.